The TCR beta chain described here comes from a study of CD8+ T cells in alopecia areata. Across the whole study: Twice a day, 5 to 10 mg of oral tofacitinib was administered to treated patients.

RNA was extracted and reverse transcribed into cDNA as the sequencing template. The repertoire was sequenced with immunoSEQ multiplex PCR; TCRdb's copy has only in-frame clones and lacks some. Of under 200,000 clones listed, 55% to 75% were seen once; the top ten hold 14%. Germline V lookup: CDR1 SQVTM, CDR2 ANQGSEA. The CDR3 spans 14 residues. V gave up 6 bases and J gave up 0 bases; unmatched junction bases: 7. Treatment reported: oral pan-JAK inhibitor, 5-10 mg twice daily. The V call is TRBV29-1, the J call TRBJ2-7, with 8 positions matching TRBD2. This TCR was sampled from a human donor with alopecia areata. Here the sequenced sample was CD4+ T cells sorted from blood, taken at week 24, from a patient treated with tofacitinib. CDR3 in DNA: TGCAGCGTAGTCGGGAGGGTAAGCTCCTACGAGCAGTACTTC. As protein: CSVVGRVSSYEQYF.